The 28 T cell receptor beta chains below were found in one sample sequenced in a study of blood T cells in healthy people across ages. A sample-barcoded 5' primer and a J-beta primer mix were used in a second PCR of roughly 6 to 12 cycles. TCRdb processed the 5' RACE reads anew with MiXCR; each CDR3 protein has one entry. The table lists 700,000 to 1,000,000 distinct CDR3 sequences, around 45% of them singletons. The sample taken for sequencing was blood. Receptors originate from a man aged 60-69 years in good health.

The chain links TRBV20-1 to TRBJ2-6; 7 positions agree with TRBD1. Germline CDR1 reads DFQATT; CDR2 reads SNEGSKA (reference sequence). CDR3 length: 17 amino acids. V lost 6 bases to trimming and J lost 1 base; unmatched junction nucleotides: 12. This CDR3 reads CSASETGSSSGANVLTF. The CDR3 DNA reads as TGCAGTGCCTCCGAGACAGGGTCCTCTTCTGGGGCCAACGTCCTGACTTTC.

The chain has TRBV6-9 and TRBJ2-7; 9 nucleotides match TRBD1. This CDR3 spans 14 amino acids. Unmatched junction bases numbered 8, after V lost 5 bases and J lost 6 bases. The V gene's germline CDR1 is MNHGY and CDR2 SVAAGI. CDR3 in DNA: TGTGCCAGCAGTAGGGACAGGGAGCCCCCCGAGCAGTACTTC. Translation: CASSRDREPPEQYF.

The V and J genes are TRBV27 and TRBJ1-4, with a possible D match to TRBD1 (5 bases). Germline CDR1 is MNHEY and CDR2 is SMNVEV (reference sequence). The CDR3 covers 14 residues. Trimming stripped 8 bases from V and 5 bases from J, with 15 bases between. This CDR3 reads CASARGDRNEKLFF. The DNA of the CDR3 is TGTGCCAGCGCACGAGGGGATAGGAATGAAAAACTGTTTTTT.

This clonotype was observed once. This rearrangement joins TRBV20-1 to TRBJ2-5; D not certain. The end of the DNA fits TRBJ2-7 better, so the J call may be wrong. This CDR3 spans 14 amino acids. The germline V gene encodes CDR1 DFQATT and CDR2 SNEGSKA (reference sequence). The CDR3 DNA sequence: TGCAGTGCTCGAACCTCCGGGCGAGGATACGAGCAGTACTTC. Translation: CSARTSGRGYEQYF.

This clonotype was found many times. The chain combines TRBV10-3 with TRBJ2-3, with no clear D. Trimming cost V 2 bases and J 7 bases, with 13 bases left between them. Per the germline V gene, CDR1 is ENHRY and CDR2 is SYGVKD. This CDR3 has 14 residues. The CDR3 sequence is CAISEATRQNTQYF. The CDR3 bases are TGTGCCATCAGTGAGGCGACCAGGCAAAATACGCAGTATTTT.

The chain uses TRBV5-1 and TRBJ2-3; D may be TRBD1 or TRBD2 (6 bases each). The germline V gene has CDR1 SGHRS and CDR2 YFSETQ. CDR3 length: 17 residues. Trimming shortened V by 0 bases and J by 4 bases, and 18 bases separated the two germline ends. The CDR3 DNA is TGCGCCAGCAGCTTGGCGGTACGGCGGGGACATGCAGATACGCAGTATTTT. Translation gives CASSLAVRRGHADTQYF.

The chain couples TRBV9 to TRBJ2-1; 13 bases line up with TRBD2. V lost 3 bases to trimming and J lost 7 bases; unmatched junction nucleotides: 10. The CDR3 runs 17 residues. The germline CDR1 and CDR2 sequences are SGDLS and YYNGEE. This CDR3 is CASSERTSGGLRNEQFF. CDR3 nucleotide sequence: TGTGCCAGCAGCGAACGGACTAGCGGGGGACTTAGGAATGAGCAGTTCTTC.

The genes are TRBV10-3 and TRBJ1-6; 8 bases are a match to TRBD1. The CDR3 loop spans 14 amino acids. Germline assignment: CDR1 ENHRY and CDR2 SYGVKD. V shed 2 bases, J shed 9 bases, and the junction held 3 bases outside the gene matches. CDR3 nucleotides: TGTGCCATCAGTGAGCAGGGGGCCGGTTCACCCCTCCACTTT. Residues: CAISEQGAGSPLHF.

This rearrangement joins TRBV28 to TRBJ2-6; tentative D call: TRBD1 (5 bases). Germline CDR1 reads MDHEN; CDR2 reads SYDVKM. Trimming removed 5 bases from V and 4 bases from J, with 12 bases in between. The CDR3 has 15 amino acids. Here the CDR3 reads CASSTGSGGANVLTF. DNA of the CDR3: TGTGCCAGCAGTACAGGTTCCGGAGGGGCCAACGTCCTGACTTTC. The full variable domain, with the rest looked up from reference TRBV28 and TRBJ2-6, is DVKVTQSSRYLVKRTGEKVFLECVQDMDHENMFWYRQDPGLGLRLIYFSYDVKMKEKGDIPEGYSVSREKKERFSLILESASTNQTSMYLCASSTGSGGANVLTFGAGSRLTVL.

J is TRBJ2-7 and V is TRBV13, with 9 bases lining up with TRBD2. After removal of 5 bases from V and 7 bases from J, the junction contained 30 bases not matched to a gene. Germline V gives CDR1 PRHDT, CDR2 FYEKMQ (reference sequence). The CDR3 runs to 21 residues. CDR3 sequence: CASSPLARGLTSGPDYNEQYF. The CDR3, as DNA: TGTGCCAGCAGCCCCCTCGCTAGGGGACTAACTAGCGGGCCAGATTACAATGAGCAGTACTTC.

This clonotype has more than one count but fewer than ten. The CDR3 region has the DNA TGTGCCAGCAGTTTATCGTTAGAGGGACAGGGCTTCTACGAGCAGTACTTC. Translating it yields CASSLSLEGQGFYEQYF. The J gene is TRBJ2-7, the V gene TRBV28; 9 bases agree with TRBD1. J gave up 3 bases and V 1 base, and 10 bases lay outside the gene matches. This CDR3 has 17 amino acids. Germline V CDR1 and CDR2: MDHEN, SYDVKM.

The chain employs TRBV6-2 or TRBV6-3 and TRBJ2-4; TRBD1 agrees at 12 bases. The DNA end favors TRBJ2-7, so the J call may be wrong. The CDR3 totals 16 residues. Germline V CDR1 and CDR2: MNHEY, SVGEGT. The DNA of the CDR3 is TGTGCCAGCAAAATCGGGACAGGGGGCACTGTGAACGAGCAGTACTTC. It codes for CASKIGTGGTVNEQYF.

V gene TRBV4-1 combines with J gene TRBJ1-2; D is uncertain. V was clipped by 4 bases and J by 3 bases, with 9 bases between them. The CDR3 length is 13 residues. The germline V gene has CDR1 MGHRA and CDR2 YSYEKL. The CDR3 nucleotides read TGCGCCAGCAGCCTGGGGTGGGACTATGGCTACACCTTC. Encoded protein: CASSLGWDYGYTF.

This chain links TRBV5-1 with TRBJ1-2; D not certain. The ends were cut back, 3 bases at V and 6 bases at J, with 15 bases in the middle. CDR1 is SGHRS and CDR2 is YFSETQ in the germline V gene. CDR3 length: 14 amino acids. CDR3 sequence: CASSSGVMRDGYTF. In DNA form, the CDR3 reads TGCGCCAGCAGCTCTGGGGTTATGCGGGATGGCTACACCTTC.

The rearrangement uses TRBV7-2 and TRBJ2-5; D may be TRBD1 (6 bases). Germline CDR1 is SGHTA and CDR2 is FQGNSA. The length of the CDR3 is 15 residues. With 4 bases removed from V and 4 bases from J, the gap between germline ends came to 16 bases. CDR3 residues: CASSSKTGLGETQYF. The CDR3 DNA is TGTGCCAGCAGCTCGAAGACAGGACTGGGAGAGACCCAGTACTTC.

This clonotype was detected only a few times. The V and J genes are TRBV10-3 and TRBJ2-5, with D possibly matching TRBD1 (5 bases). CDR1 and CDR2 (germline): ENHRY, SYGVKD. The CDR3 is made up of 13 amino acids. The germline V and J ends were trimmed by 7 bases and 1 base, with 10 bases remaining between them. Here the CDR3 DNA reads TGTGCCATCAAGGCCCAGGGCCAAGAGACCCAGTACTTC. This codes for CAIKAQGQETQYF.

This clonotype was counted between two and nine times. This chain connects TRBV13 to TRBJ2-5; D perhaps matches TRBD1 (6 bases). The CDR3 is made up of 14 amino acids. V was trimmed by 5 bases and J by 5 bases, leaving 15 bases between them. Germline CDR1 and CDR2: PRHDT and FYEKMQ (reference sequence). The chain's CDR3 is CASSPGTQGETQYF. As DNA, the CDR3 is TGTGCCAGCAGCCCAGGGACACAGGGTGAGACCCAGTACTTC.

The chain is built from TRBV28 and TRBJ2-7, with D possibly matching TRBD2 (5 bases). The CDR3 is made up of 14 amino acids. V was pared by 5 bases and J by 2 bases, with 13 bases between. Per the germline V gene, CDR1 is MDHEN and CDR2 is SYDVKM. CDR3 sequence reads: CASSRSRTPYEQYF. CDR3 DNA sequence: TGTGCCAGCAGTCGTTCCCGGACTCCCTACGAGCAGTACTTC.

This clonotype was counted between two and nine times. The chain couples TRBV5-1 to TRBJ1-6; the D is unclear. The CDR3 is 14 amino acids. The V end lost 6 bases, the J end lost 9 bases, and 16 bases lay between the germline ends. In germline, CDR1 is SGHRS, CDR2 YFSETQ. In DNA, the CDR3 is TGCGCCAGCACCCCTTCGGGTCTAGGTTCACCCCTCCACTTT. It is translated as CASTPSGLGSPLHF.

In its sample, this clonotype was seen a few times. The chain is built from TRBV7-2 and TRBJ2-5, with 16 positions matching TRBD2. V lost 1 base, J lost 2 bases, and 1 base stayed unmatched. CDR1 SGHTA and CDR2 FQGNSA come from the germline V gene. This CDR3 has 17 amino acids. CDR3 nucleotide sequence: TGTGCCAGCAGCTTAGGGGGACTAGCGGGGGGGCAAGAGACCCAGTACTTC. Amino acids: CASSLGGLAGGQETQYF.

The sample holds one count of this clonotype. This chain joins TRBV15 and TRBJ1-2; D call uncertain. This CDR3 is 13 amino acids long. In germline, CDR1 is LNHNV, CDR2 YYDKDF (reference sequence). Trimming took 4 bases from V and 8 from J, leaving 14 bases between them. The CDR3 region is CATSMTAERGYTF. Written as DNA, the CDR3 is TGTGCCACCAGCATGACTGCGGAACGAGGCTACACCTTC.

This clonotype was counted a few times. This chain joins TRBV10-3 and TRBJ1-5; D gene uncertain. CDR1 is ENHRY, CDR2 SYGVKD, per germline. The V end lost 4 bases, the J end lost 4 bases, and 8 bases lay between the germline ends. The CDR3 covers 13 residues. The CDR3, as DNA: TGTGCCATCAGTGGGGCGGCTAATCAGCCCCAGCATTTT. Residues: CAISGAANQPQHF.

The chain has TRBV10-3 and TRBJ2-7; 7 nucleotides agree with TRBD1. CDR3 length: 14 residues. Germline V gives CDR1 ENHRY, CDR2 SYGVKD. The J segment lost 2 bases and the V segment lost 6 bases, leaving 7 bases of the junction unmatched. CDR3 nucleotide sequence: TGTGCCATCAGCCGGGACAGTACCACCTACGAGCAGTACTTC. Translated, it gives CAISRDSTTYEQYF.

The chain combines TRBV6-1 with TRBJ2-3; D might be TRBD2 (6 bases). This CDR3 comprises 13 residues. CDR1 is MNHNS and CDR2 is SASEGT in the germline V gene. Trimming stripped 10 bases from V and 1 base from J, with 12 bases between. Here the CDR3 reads CATRPSGTDTQYF. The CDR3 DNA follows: TGTGCCACGAGGCCTAGCGGCACAGATACGCAGTATTTT.

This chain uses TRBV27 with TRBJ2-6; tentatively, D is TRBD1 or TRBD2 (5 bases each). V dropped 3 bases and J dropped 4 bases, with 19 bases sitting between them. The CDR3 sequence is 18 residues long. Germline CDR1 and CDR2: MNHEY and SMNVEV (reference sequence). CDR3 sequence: CASSFGWQRGPGANVLTF. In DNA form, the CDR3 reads TGTGCCAGCAGTTTTGGGTGGCAGAGGGGTCCCGGGGCCAACGTCCTGACTTTC.

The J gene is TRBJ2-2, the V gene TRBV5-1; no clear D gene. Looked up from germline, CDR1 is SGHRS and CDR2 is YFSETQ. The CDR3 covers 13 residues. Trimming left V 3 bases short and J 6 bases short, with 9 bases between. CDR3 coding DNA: TGCGCCAGCAGCTCTATCACCGCCGGGGAGCTGTTTTTT. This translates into CASSSITAGELFF.

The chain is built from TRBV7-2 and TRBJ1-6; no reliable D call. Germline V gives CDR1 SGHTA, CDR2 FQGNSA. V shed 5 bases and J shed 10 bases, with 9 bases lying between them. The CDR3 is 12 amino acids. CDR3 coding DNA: TGTGCCAGCAGCCTAATTCTCTCACCCCTCCACTTT. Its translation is CASSLILSPLHF.

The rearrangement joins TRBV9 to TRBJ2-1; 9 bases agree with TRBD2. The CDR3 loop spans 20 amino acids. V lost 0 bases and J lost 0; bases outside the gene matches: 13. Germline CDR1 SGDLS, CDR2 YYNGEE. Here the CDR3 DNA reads TGTGCCAGCAGCGTAGGTAAGGTAGCGGGGGCCCCGAGCTCCTACAATGAGCAGTTCTTC. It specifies CASSVGKVAGAPSSYNEQFF. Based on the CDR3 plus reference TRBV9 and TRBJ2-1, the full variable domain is DSGVTQTPKHLITATGQRVTLRCSPRSGDLSVYWYQQSLDQGLQFLIQYYNGEERAKGNILERFSAQQFPDLHSELNLSSLELGDSALYFCASSVGKVAGAPSSYNEQFFGPGTRLTVL.